This T cell receptor beta chain emerged from a study of cytomegalovirus exposure and HLA in healthy donors. Overall study results and limits: Later work showed greater clonal expansion in HLA-associated TCR beta chains than in equally common others. Fewer N-insertions than the 666-donor mean were reportedly shown by an Asian-associated ancestry cluster in a later analysis.

Germline CDR1 and CDR2: SGHVS and FNYEAQ. The CDR3 covers 19 residues. Trimming left V 2 bases short and J 5 bases short, with 22 bases between. Primers for the PCR totalled 60 Vbeta and 13 Jbeta. Sequencing was performed with immunoSEQ multiplex PCR; in TCRdb, only in-frame clones are kept and a portion is missing. This table has around 150,000 clones, 60% to 80% appearing once. Concerning this clone: Its antigen remains unidentified.

Material for sequencing was PBMCs. The clonotype comes from a woman in her twenties or thirties in good health and CMV-seronegative. This chain uses TRBV7-6 with TRBJ2-6, with D perhaps matching TRBD1 (6 bases). The CDR3 spells CASSLMSDSAALWANVLTF. The DNA for the CDR3 is TGTGCCAGCAGCTTAATGTCGGACAGTGCCGCTCTCTGGGCCAACGTCCTGACTTTC. The whole variable domain, remainder taken from reference TRBV7-6 and TRBJ2-6, is GAGVSQSPRYKVTKRGQDVALRCDPISGHVSLYWYRQALGQGPEFLTYFNYEAQQDKSGLPNDRFSAERPEGSISTLTIQRTEQRDSAMYRCASSLMSDSAALWANVLTFGAGSRLTVL.